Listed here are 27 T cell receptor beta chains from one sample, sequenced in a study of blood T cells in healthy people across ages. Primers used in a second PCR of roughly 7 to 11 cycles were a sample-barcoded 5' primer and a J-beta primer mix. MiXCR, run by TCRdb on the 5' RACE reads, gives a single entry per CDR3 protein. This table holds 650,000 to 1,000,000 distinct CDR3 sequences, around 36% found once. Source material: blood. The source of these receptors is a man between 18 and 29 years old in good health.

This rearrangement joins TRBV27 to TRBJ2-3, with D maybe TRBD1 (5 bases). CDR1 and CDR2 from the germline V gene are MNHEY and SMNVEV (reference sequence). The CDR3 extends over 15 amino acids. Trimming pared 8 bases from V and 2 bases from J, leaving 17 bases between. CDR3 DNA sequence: TGTGCCAGCCGCAAAGGGGCAGACCCCACAGATACGCAGTATTTT. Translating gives CASRKGADPTDTQYF.

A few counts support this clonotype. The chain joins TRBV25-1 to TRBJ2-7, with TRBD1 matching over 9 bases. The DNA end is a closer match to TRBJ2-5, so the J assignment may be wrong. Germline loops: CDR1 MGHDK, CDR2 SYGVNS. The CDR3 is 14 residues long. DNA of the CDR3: TGTGCCAGCAGTGCGGACAGGGGTTGGGAGACCCAGTACTTC. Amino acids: CASSADRGWETQYF.

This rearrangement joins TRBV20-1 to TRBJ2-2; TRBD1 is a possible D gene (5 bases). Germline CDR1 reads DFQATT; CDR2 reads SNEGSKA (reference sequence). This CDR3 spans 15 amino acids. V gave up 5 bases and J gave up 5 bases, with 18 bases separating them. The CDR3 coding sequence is TGCAGTGCTTTGAGGCAGGGTGTTTGGACCGGGGAGCTGTTTTTT. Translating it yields CSALRQGVWTGELFF.

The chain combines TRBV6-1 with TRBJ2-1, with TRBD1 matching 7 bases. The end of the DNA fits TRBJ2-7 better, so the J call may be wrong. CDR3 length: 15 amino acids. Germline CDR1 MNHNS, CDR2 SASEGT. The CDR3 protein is CASRKTGNSYNEQYF. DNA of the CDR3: TGTGCCAGCAGGAAGACAGGGAACTCCTACAATGAGCAGTACTTC.

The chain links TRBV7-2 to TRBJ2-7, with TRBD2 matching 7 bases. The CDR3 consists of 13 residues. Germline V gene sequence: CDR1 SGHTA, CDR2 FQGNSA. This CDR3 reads CATGGGTGNEQYF. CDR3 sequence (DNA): TGTGCTACCGGCGGGGGTACTGGAAATGAGCAGTACTTC. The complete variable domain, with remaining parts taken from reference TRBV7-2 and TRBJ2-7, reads GAGVSQSPSNKVTEKGKDVELRCDPISGHTALYWYRQSLGQGLEFLIYFQGNSAPDKSGLPSDRFSAERTGGSVSTLTIQRTQQEDSAVYLCATGGGTGNEQYFGPGTRLTVT.

Here the CDR3 DNA reads TGTGCCAGCAGCACCGGCCCGGGGGTGTACAATGAGCAGTTCTTC. This gives the protein CASSTGPGVYNEQFF. This chain connects TRBV7-8 to TRBJ2-1; maybe TRBD2 (6 bases). CDR1 and CDR2 from the germline V gene are SGHVS and FQNEAQ. Between the trimmed V and J ends, which lost 5 bases and 4 bases, there was a span of 15 bases. The CDR3 is 15 amino acids. Based on the CDR3 plus reference TRBV7-8 and TRBJ2-1, the full variable domain is GAGVSQSPRYKVAKRGQDVALRCDPISGHVSLFWYQQALGQGPEFLTYFQNEAQLDKSGLPSDRFFAERPEGSVSTLKIQRTQQEDSAVYLCASSTGPGVYNEQFFGPGTRLTVL.

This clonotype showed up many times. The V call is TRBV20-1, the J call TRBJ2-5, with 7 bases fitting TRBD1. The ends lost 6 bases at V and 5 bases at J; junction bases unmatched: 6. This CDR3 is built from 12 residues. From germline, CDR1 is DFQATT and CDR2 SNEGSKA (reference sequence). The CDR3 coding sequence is TGCAGTGCCCACCCACAGGGGGAGACCCAGTACTTC. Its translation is CSAHPQGETQYF.

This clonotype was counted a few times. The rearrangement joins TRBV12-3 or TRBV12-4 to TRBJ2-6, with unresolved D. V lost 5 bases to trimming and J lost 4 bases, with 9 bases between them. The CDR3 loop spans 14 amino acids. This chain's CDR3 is CASSRAAGANVLTF. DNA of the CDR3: TGTGCCAGCAGTAGGGCAGCCGGGGCCAACGTCCTGACTTTC.

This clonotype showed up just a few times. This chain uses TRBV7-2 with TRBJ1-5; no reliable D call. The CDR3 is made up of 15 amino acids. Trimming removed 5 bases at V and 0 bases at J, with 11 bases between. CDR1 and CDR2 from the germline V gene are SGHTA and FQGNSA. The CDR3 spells CASSPVQSSNQPQHF. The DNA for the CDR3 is TGTGCCAGCAGCCCCGTACAATCTAGCAATCAGCCCCAGCATTTT.

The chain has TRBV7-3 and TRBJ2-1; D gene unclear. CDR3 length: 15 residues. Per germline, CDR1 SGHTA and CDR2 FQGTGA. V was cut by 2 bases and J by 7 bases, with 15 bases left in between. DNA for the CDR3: TGTGCCAGCAGCTTAGGCAGCATGATGGTTAATGAGCAGTTCTTC. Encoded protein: CASSLGSMMVNEQFF.

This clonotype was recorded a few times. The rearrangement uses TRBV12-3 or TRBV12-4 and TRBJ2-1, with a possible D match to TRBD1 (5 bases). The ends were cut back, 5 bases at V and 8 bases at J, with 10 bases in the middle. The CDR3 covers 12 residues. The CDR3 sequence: CASSPQGDEQFF. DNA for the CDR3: TGTGCCAGCAGTCCCCAGGGCGATGAGCAGTTCTTC.

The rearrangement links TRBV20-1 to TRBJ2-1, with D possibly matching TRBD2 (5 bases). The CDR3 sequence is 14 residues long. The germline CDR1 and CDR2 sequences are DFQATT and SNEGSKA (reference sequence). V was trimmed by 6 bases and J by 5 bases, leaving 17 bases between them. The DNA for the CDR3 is TGCAGTGCCGGAGGACTCCTAACCCACAATGAGCAGTTCTTC. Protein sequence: CSAGGLLTHNEQFF.

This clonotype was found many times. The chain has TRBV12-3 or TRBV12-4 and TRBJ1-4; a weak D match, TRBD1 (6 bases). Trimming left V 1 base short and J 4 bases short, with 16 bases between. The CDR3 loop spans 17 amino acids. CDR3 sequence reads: CASSLGTVPYVNEKLFF. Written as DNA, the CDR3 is TGTGCCAGCAGTTTAGGGACAGTCCCCTACGTTAATGAAAAACTGTTTTTT.

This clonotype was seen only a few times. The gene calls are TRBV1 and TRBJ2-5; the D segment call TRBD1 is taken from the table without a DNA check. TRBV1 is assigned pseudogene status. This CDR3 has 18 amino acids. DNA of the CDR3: TGCACCAGCAGCCAAGATGAACAAGAGGGGGGGGGTTCAGAGACCCAGTACTTC. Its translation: CTSSQDEQEGGGSETQYF.

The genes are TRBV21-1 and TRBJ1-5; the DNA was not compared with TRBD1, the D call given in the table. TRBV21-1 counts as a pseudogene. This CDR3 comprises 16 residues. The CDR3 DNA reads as TGTGCCAGCCGTCCCGGGACAGTGAATAGCAATCAGCCCCAGCATTTT. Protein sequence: CASRPGTVNSNQPQHF.

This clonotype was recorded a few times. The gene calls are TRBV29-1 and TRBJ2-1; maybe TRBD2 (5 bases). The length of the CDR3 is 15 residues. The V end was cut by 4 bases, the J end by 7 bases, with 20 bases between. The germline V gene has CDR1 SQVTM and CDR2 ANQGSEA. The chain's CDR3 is CSVGPDGRGNNEQFF. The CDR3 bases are TGCAGCGTTGGTCCCGATGGACGGGGTAATAATGAGCAGTTCTTC.

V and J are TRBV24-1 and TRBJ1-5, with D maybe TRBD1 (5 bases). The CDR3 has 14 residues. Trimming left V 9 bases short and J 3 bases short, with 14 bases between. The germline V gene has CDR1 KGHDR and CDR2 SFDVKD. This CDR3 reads CATGGHSSNQPQHF. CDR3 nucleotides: TGTGCCACCGGCGGACACAGTTCCAATCAGCCCCAGCATTTT.

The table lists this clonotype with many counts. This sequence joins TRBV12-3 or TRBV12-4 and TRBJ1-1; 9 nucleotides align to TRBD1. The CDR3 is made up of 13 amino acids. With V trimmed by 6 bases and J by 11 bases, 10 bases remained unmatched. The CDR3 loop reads CASSQGQGGNAFF. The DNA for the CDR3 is TGTGCCAGCAGCCAGGGACAGGGAGGGAACGCTTTCTTT.

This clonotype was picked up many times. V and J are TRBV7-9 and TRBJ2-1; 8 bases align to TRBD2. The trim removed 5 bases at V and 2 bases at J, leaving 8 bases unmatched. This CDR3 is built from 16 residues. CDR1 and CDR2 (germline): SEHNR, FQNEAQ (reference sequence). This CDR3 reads CASSLQRGPTYNEQFF. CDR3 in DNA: TGTGCCAGCAGCCTTCAGCGGGGGCCGACCTACAATGAGCAGTTCTTC.

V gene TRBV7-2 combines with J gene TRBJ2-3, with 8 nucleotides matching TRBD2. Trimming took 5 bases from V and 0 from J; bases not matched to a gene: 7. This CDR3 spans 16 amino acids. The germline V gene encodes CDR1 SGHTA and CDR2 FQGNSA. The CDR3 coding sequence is TGTGCCAGCAGCCGAAGGAGCGGGGGAAGCACAGATACGCAGTATTTT. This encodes CASSRRSGGSTDTQYF. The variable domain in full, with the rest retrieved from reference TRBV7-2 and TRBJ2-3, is GAGVSQSPSNKVTEKGKDVELRCDPISGHTALYWYRQSLGQGLEFLIYFQGNSAPDKSGLPSDRFSAERTGGSVSTLTIQRTQQEDSAVYLCASSRRSGGSTDTQYFGPGTRLTVL.

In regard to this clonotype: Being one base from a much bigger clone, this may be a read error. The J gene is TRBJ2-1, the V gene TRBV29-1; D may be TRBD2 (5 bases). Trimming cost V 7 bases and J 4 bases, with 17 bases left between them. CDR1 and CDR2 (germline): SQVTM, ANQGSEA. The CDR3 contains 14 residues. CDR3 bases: TGCAGCGGCTCTTTAACGGGGAGTTACAATGAGCAGTTCTTC. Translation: CSGSLTGSYNEQFF.

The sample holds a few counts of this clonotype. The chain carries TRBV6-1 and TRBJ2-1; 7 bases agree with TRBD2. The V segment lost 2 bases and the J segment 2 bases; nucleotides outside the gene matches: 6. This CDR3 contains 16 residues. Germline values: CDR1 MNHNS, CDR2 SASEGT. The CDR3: CASSEWDGGTYNEQFF. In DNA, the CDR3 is TGTGCCAGCAGTGAATGGGACGGGGGGACCTACAATGAGCAGTTCTTC.

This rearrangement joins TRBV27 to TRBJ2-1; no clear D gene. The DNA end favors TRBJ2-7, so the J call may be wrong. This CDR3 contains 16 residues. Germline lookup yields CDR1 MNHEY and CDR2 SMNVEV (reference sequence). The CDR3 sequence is CASSLGAARQRNEQYF. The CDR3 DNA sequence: TGTGCCAGCAGTTTGGGTGCGGCACGACAACGAAATGAGCAGTACTTC.

CDR3 sequence reads: CASSGQLDYGYTF. CDR3 nucleotides: TGTGCCAGCAGTGGACAGTTGGACTATGGCTACACCTTC. The chain recombines TRBV28 with TRBJ1-2; D is perhaps TRBD1 (6 bases). V gave up 5 bases and J gave up 3 bases, with 10 bases separating them. This CDR3 spans 13 amino acids. Germline values: CDR1 MDHEN, CDR2 SYDVKM.

Here the CDR3 DNA reads TGCAGCGTTTATAGACAGGGGTACACAGATACGCAGTATTTT. The encoded protein is CSVYRQGYTDTQYF. The genes are TRBV29-1 and TRBJ2-3, with 8 bases that match TRBD1. There are 14 residues in the CDR3. Trimming at V came to 5 bases and at J to 2 bases, leaving 6 bases not matched to a gene. Germline assignment: CDR1 SQVTM and CDR2 ANQGSEA.

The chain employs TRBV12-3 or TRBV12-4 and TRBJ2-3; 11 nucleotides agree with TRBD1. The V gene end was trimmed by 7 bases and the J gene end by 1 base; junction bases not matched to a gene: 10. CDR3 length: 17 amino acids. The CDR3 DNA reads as TGTGCCAGCACAACCCGGACAGGGGGCGCGGGCACAGATACGCAGTATTTT. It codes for CASTTRTGGAGTDTQYF.

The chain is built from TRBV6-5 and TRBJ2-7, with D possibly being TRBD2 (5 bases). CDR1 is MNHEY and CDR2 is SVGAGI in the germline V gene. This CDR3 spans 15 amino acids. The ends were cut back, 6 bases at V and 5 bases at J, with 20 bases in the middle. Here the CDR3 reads CASSSKHGGGNEQYF. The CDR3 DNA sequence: TGTGCCAGCAGCTCGAAGCACGGAGGTGGGAACGAGCAGTACTTC.